Listed below are T cell receptor beta chains from one sample, sequenced in a study of blood T cell repertoires in COVID-19. Generated by immunoSEQ multiplex PCR, the TCRdb table keeps only in-frame clones and is missing some. The profile shows approximately 16,000 clones, 88% of them singletons. Material: peripheral blood. The receptors come from a human donor in a cohort sampled during active COVID-19. CDR3s include the opening cysteine and the closing phenylalanine or tryptophan. D genes are given only for firm matches. Clone size is given for some rows only: seen once, a few or many times, or a class if the clone is expanded.

clone size | D gene | J gene | V gene | CDR3 DNA | CDR3 protein
. | . | TRBJ2-3 | TRBV19 | TGTGCCAGTAGTATCTCTTCATCGGGCACAGATACGCAGTATTTT | CASSISSSGTDTQYF
. | . | TRBJ1-1 | TRBV6-5 | TGTGCCAGCAGTTACCGACAGGTCGTGAACACTGAAGCTTTCTTT | CASSYRQVVNTEAFF
once | . | TRBJ2-2 | TRBV2 | TGTGCCAGCACCCCAGGGGTCCCGAACACCGGGGAGCTGTTTTTT | CASTPGVPNTGELFF
. | TRBD1 | TRBJ1-5 | TRBV2 | TGTGCCAGCATGCCGACCTCGACAGGGGTGGGTAGCAATCAGCCCCAGCATTTT | CASMPTSTGVGSNQPQHF
once | . | TRBJ1-1 | TRBV28 | TGTGCCAGCAGCCCCGGGACACCAGGGAAAGCTTTCTTT | CASSPGTPGKAFF
. | . | TRBJ2-3 | TRBV30 | TGTGCCTGGATGGCTGTCACAGATACGCAGTATTTT | CAWMAVTDTQYF
once | . | TRBJ1-1 | TRBV6-5 | TGTGCCAGCAGTTATTCCCCAGGGTTGAACACTGAAGCTTTCTTT | CASSYSPGLNTEAFF
. | TRBD1 | TRBJ2-7 | TRBV6-5 | TGTGCCAGCGCGAGGGACAGAGCCTACGAGCAGTACTTC | CASARDRAYEQYF
. | TRBD1 | TRBJ1-1 | TRBV27 | TGTGCCAGCAGGGGGACAGGGAACACTGAAGCTTTCTTT | CASRGTGNTEAFF
. | . | TRBJ1-1 | TRBV14 | TGTGCCAGCAGCCAAGATCTTTTAGGGGTCCGCGCTTTCTTT | CASSQDLLGVRAFF
. | . | TRBJ1-6 | TRBV15 | TGTGCCACCAGCAGCGCACTCTATAATTCACCCCTCCACTTT | CATSSALYNSPLHF
. | TRBD2 | TRBJ2-3 | TRBV18 | TGTGCCAGCTCACCGGGGACTAGCGGAACGGGGACAGATACGCAGTATTTT | CASSPGTSGTGTDTQYF
. | TRBD1 | TRBJ2-7 | TRBV6-6 | TGTGCCAGCAGTAAAACCGGGACAGGGTCCATCGAGCAGTACTTC | CASSKTGTGSIEQYF
. | TRBD1 | TRBJ1-4 | TRBV7-2 | TGTGCCAGCAGCTCAGGGGACAGGCCTGCAACTAATGAAAAACTGTTTTTT | CASSSGDRPATNEKLFF
. | . | TRBJ1-1 | TRBV18 | TGTGCCAGCTCGCTAGCGAGGGAGGTCGCCACTGAAGCTTTCTTT | CASSLAREVATEAFF
. | . | TRBJ2-5 | TRBV27 | TGTGCCAGCAGTTTATCCTCCGGTGGGACCCAGTACTTC | CASSLSSGGTQYF
. | . | TRBJ2-2 | TRBV6-5 | TGTGCCAGCAGCCACGGTGGGGCGGTCACCGGGGAGCTGTTTTTT | CASSHGGAVTGELFF
. | TRBD1 | TRBJ2-7 | TRBV19 | TGTGCCAGTAGTACAACTAAAACAGGGGGCCGTATACGGGAGCAGTACTTC | CASSTTKTGGRIREQYF
. | . | TRBJ2-6 | TRBV5-1 | TGCGCCAGCAGATCGGTCGGAGGCAGCTCTGGGGCCAACGTCCTGACTTTC | CASRSVGGSSGANVLTF
. | . | TRBJ1-5 | TRBV27 | TGTGCCAGCAGTTTACGCAGGGGCGATCAGCCCCAGCATTTT | CASSLRRGDQPQHF
. | . | TRBJ1-5 | TRBV5-1 | TGCGCCAGCAGCTTGGGGGACAAGGGAGGCAATCAGCCCCAGCATTTT | CASSLGDKGGNQPQHF
. | . | TRBJ2-3 | TRBV9 | TGTGCCAGCAGCGTAGCGGTCTCACCCACAGATACGCAGTATTTT | CASSVAVSPTDTQYF
. | . | TRBJ2-7 | TRBV28 | TGTGCCAGCCGGCGCGAGGAGCTCGACGAGCAGTACTTC | CASRREELDEQYF